The 21 T cell receptor beta chains below all came from one sample that was sequenced in a study of HIV-infected patients and healthy controls (dated by TCRdb to between 2012 and 2015). Whole blood was used without fractionating the cells, so the repertoire represented all peripheral T cells without sorting. Receptor libraries were prepared by 5' RACE. The sample was run on an Illumina MiSeq. Using SuperScript III with primers targeting the alpha and beta constant regions, around 480 ng of RNA was reverse transcribed. Separate alpha and beta chain libraries were generated by chain-specific third strand synthesis with multiplexing indices. TCRdb took the public reads, trimmed them with fastp at Q25, ran MiXCR for clone calling and kept in-frame beta chains. One record per CDR3 amino acid sequence lists the most common genes and DNA. The sample table shows 12,000 or so distinct CDR3 sequences, and less than 6.5% are seen once. The top ten hold about 3% of the sample.

Sequencing was done on a sample of blood. Every receptor here comes from an adult in good health.

This clonotype was recorded at least ten times. V usage is TRBV6-4 and J usage is TRBJ1-6; the D gene is possibly TRBD1 (5 bases). CDR1 is MRHNA and CDR2 is SNTAGT in the germline V gene. The CDR3 sequence is 15 residues long. Trimming removed 0 bases at V and 7 bases at J, with 10 bases between. CDR3 DNA sequence: TGTGCCAGCAGTGACTCGGCAGGGACCAATTCACCCCTCCACTTT. This codes for CASSDSAGTNSPLHF.

This clonotype has at least ten counts. The gene calls are TRBV3-1 and TRBJ2-3; 7 bases align to TRBD2. This CDR3 region has 14 residues. In germline, CDR1 is LGHDT, CDR2 YNNKEL (reference sequence). The trim removed 4 bases at V and 5 bases at J, leaving 6 bases unmatched. For the CDR3, the DNA is TGTGCCAGCAGCCCCCGACTAGCAGGAGATACGCAGTATTTT. It encodes CASSPRLAGDTQYF.

This clonotype ranks as medium-sized (0.01 to 0.1%). This chain connects TRBV19 to TRBJ2-6; no reliable D call. Germline V CDR1 and CDR2: LNHDA, SQIVND (reference sequence). The length of the CDR3 is 15 residues. Trimming pared 5 bases from V and 4 bases from J, leaving 12 bases between. Here the CDR3 reads CASSPQANGANVLTF. The CDR3 coding sequence is TGTGCCAGTAGTCCCCAGGCGAACGGGGCCAACGTCCTGACTTTC.

This clonotype has a count of ten or more. CDR3 region: CSARGLTEVTTSPLHF. The CDR3 DNA reads as TGCAGTGCTAGGGGGCTAACGGAGGTCACCACTTCACCCCTCCACTTT. The chain carries TRBV20-1 and TRBJ1-6, with D perhaps TRBD1 (5 bases). V was cut by 3 bases and J by 9 bases, with 21 bases left in between. This CDR3 contains 16 residues. Looked up from germline, CDR1 is DFQATT and CDR2 is SNEGSKA (reference sequence).

By frequency in the sample, this clonotype is medium-sized. The chain recombines TRBV6-5 with TRBJ1-2; D is ambiguous. Trimming cost V 5 bases and J 1 base, with 11 bases left between them. The CDR3 spans 14 residues. The germline CDR1 and CDR2 sequences are MNHEY and SVGAGI. CDR3 region: CASSLDGLNYGYTF. CDR3 bases: TGTGCCAGCAGTCTGGACGGGCTTAACTATGGCTACACCTTC.

This clonotype was picked up many times. The chain's CDR3 is CASSLDGRMNTEAFF. CDR3 nucleotide sequence: TGTGCCAGCAGCTTAGACGGACGGATGAACACTGAAGCTTTCTTT. V is TRBV5-5 and J is TRBJ1-1, with D uncertain. Trimming shortened V by 2 bases and J by 0 bases, and 11 bases separated the two germline ends. Germline values: CDR1 SGHKS, CDR2 YYEKEE (reference sequence). The CDR3 is made up of 15 amino acids.

This clonotype was picked up many times. The V call is TRBV27, the J call TRBJ1-2; TRBD1 agrees at 10 bases. V lost 3 bases to trimming and J lost 3 bases; unmatched junction nucleotides: 7. CDR3 length: 16 residues. CDR1 and CDR2 (germline): MNHEY, SMNVEV (reference sequence). CDR3 loop: CASSFSATGGHYGYTF. The CDR3 DNA reads TGTGCCAGCAGTTTCTCCGCGACAGGGGGCCACTATGGCTACACCTTC.

This clonotype was observed many times. V usage is TRBV25-1 and J usage is TRBJ2-5, with 9 bases lining up with TRBD2. The CDR3 runs to 17 residues. V dropped 0 bases and J dropped 2; count of bases not matched to a gene: 7. Germline CDR1 MGHDK, CDR2 SYGVNS. The CDR3 region has the DNA TGTGCCAGCAGTGAATATCCCGGACTAGCGACTCAAGAGACCCAGTACTTC. Residues: CASSEYPGLATQETQYF.

This clonotype was picked up many times. The J gene is TRBJ1-1, the V gene TRBV2; D unclear. Trimming cost V 2 bases and J 5 bases, with 9 bases left between them. The CDR3 spans 13 residues. The germline V gene encodes CDR1 SNHLY and CDR2 FYNNEI. The DNA for the CDR3 is TGTGCCAGCAGTGAATTGGTAGAGACTGAAGCTTTCTTT. Amino acids: CASSELVETEAFF.

The sample holds many counts of this clonotype. The chain has TRBV20-1 and TRBJ2-2, with 11 positions matching TRBD2. Germline trimming cut 5 bases from V and 5 bases from J; bases unmatched to any gene: 4. Germline V lookup: CDR1 DFQATT, CDR2 SNEGSKA (reference sequence). The CDR3 covers 14 residues. CDR3 region: CSAETSGETGELFF. The CDR3 nucleotides are TGCAGTGCTGAGACTAGCGGGGAAACCGGGGAGCTGTTTTTT.

This clonotype appeared many times. The rearrangement links TRBV6-1 to TRBJ1-4; 7 nucleotides match TRBD1. The CDR3 extends over 14 amino acids. V dropped 6 bases and J dropped 2; count of bases not matched to a gene: 3. Germline V lookup: CDR1 MNHNS, CDR2 SASEGT. CDR3 sequence: CASSLQGTNEKLFF. CDR3 DNA: TGTGCCAGCAGCTTACAGGGGACTAATGAAAAACTGTTTTTT.

This clonotype is medium-sized (0.01 to 0.1%). This chain joins TRBV7-9 and TRBJ1-1; D is unclear. The V and J ends lost 4 bases and 4 bases respectively, with 13 bases between them. Germline CDR1 is SEHNR and CDR2 is FQNEAQ (reference sequence). The CDR3 has 14 amino acids. The CDR3 DNA reads as TGTGCCAGCAGCTACCCGGGCCCCCGCACTGAAGCTTTCTTT. This translates into CASSYPGPRTEAFF.

The genes are TRBV20-1 and TRBJ1-6; the D gene is possibly TRBD1 (6 bases). This CDR3 has 17 amino acids. Germline CDR1 DFQATT, CDR2 SNEGSKA (reference sequence). V was trimmed by 4 bases and J by 0 bases, leaving 16 bases between them. CDR3 DNA sequence: TGCAGTGCTAAGCGGGACAACTTGAACTCCTATAATTCACCCCTCCACTTT. This translates into CSAKRDNLNSYNSPLHF.

This clonotype was seen ten or more times. The J gene is TRBJ1-4, the V gene TRBV29-1; TRBD1 agrees at 7 bases. The germline gives CDR1 SQVTM, CDR2 ANQGSEA. Trimming cost V 6 bases and J 14 bases; bases outside gene matches: 15. CDR3 length equals 13 residues. CDR3 bases: TGCAGCGTCCCCGGGACAGACTTCCAGGGGCTGTTTTTT. Amino acids: CSVPGTDFQGLFF.

This clonotype appeared many times. The rearrangement joins TRBV13 to TRBJ2-1; D possibly corresponds to TRBD2 (6 bases). In germline, CDR1 is PRHDT, CDR2 FYEKMQ (reference sequence). The CDR3 is 14 residues long. V was trimmed by 0 bases and J by 6 bases, leaving 9 bases between them. In DNA, the CDR3 is TGTGCCAGCAGCTTAGGGCGGGGTCTCAATGAGCAGTTCTTC. This translates into CASSLGRGLNEQFF.

The chain combines TRBV6-5 with TRBJ2-6; tentative D call: TRBD2 (5 bases). Trimming took off 0 bases at V and 0 bases at J, with 15 bases between the two ends. This CDR3 contains 19 residues. The germline CDR1 and CDR2 sequences are MNHEY and SVGAGI. DNA of the CDR3: TGTGCCAGCAGTTACTCGCTCCTCCTGGGAGACTCTGGGGCCAACGTCCTGACTTTC. As protein: CASSYSLLLGDSGANVLTF.

Turning to this clonotype: One end of the junction does not line up with germline, which may come from a read error. The chain recombines TRBV29-1 with TRBJ1-2, with D hard to call. CDR1 and CDR2 from the germline V gene are SQVTM and ANQGSEA. The CDR3 contains 12 residues. CDR3 DNA sequence: TGCAGCGATGAAAGCTCTAACTATGGCTACACCTTC. It encodes CSDESSNYGYTF.

Ten or more counts support this clonotype. The rearrangement links TRBV5-1 to TRBJ2-7; no reliable D call. The CDR3 loop spans 14 amino acids. Trimming cost V 1 base and J 3 bases, with 11 bases left between them. Germline values: CDR1 SGHRS, CDR2 YFSETQ. CDR3 bases: TGCGCCAGCAGCTTGATCGGCAGACACTACGAGCAGTACTTC. Translated, it gives CASSLIGRHYEQYF.

This clonotype was detected ten times or more. The rearrangement links TRBV7-2 to TRBJ2-7; no firm D call. V gave up 5 bases and J gave up 1 base, with 12 bases separating them. The CDR3 has 14 amino acids. Germline-derived CDR1 and CDR2 are SGHTA and FQGNSA. CDR3 bases: TGTGCCAGCAGCCCCTCGTGGGGTTCCTACGAGCAGTACTTC. It codes for CASSPSWGSYEQYF. Combining the CDR3 with reference TRBV7-2 and TRBJ2-7 gives the whole variable domain GAGVSQSPSNKVTEKGKDVELRCDPISGHTALYWYRQSLGQGLEFLIYFQGNSAPDKSGLPSDRFSAERTGGSVSTLTIQRTQQEDSAVYLCASSPSWGSYEQYFGPGTRLTVT.

The chain uses TRBV10-3 and TRBJ2-3; 11 bases are a match to TRBD2. The germline V gene has CDR1 ENHRY and CDR2 SYGVKD. The CDR3 loop spans 18 amino acids. With 2 bases clipped from V and 0 bases from J, the junction kept 7 bases outside the gene matches. The CDR3 spells CAISERLAGGDSTDTQYF. The CDR3 DNA reads as TGTGCCATCAGTGAGAGGCTAGCGGGGGGCGATAGCACAGATACGCAGTATTTT.

This clonotype is labeled as medium-sized. V gene TRBV11-2 combines with J gene TRBJ2-5; D is ambiguous. The CDR3 contains 12 residues. Trimming left V 0 bases short and J 9 bases short, with 8 bases between. Germline V gene data show CDR1 as SGHAT and CDR2 as FQNNGV. CDR3 coding DNA: TGTGCCAGCAGCTTAGAGCGCGTGGCCCAGTACTTC. It yields the protein CASSLERVAQYF.